This passage covers 30 T cell receptor beta chains from one sample sequenced in a study of shared clonotypes between healthy human individuals (TCRdb year 2020). Library creation used the immunoSEQ multiplex PCR assay. TCRdb provides this immuneACCESS table in a form limited to in-frame rearrangements. Some clones are lacking; in checked studies, under half of them reflect an unresolved V gene, and why the rest are absent is not known. This sample holds millions of clones; about 93% were observed only once. About 1.5% of the sample is in the top ten clones. CD8 naive samples were CD45RO-negative cells positively selected for CCR7, giving a CD45RA+CCR7+ population that excluded TemRA cells. Sequenced input: naive CD8+ T cells from PBMCs. In the paper's terms, the cell subset or site label means: CD45RA+CCR7+. Receptor source: a man aged 18-30 years in good health. Some clones in this sample may be carry-over from other donors' samples.

Here the CDR3 reads CASSEMGSLYEQYF. The CDR3 DNA follows: TGTGCCAGCAGTGAAATGGGTTCGCTTTACGAGCAGTACTTC. This chain connects TRBV2 to TRBJ2-7, with unresolved D. The V gene lost 2 bases and the J gene lost 4 bases, with 12 bases spanning the gap. Germline loops: CDR1 SNHLY, CDR2 FYNNEI. The CDR3 loop spans 14 amino acids.

The CDR3 bases are TGTGCCTGGAGTGTACTGGGGTGGACAGTTGATCTCTATGGCTACACCTTC. This sequence encodes CAWSVLGWTVDLYGYTF. The chain combines TRBV30 with TRBJ1-2; a weak D match, TRBD1 (6 bases). Trimming removed 0 bases from V and 4 bases from J, with 21 bases in between. The CDR3 consists of 17 residues. Germline-derived CDR1 and CDR2 are GTSNPN and SVGIG (reference sequence).

The V gene is TRBV7-2, the J gene TRBJ1-2, with D possibly matching TRBD1 (5 bases). The CDR3 is 15 amino acids. Germline CDR1 reads SGHTA; CDR2 reads FQGNSA. V lost 5 bases and J lost 3, with 16 bases in between. The CDR3 region has the DNA TGTGCCAGCAGCCCACCCTCGGGGCGGTACTATGGCTACACCTTC. It translates to CASSPPSGRYYGYTF.

CDR3 protein: CASSPSSGRLSLGNEQFF. DNA of the CDR3: TGTGCCAGCAGCCCTTCTAGCGGGAGGTTATCATTAGGTAATGAGCAGTTCTTC. This rearrangement joins TRBV4-2 to TRBJ2-1, with 11 positions matching TRBD2. V shed 4 bases and J 7 bases; nucleotides not matched to a gene: 15. The CDR3 is 18 amino acids. CDR1 is LGHNA and CDR2 is YNFKEQ in the germline V gene.

V gene TRBV11-3 combines with J gene TRBJ1-1; tentative D call: TRBD1 (5 bases). V lost 5 bases and J lost 0, with 10 bases in between. Germline CDR1 is SGHNT and CDR2 is YENEEA. The CDR3 extends over 14 amino acids. The CDR3: CASSARGLNTEAFF. The CDR3 nucleotides read TGTGCCAGCAGCGCGAGGGGCCTGAACACTGAAGCTTTCTTT.

This chain connects TRBV27 to TRBJ2-5; no reliable D call. V gave up 10 bases and J gave up 5 bases, with 11 bases separating them. The CDR3 is 11 residues long. The germline V gene has CDR1 MNHEY and CDR2 SMNVEV (reference sequence). The CDR3: CATKGRETQYF. The CDR3 DNA reads TGTGCCACCAAAGGCCGGGAGACCCAGTACTTC.

This clone has just one count. The genes are TRBV5-1 and TRBJ2-1; D not resolved. Trimming cost V 4 bases and J 0 bases, with 11 bases left between them. This CDR3 is 15 amino acids long. Germline V gene data show CDR1 as SGHRS and CDR2 as YFSETQ. The CDR3 region is CASSTTGSSYNEQFF. DNA of the CDR3: TGCGCCAGCAGCACTACTGGAAGCTCCTACAATGAGCAGTTCTTC.

J is TRBJ1-2 and V is TRBV27, with TRBD1 as a possible D gene (6 bases). V shed 6 bases and J shed 5 bases, with 13 bases lying between them. Germline V gene lookup returns CDR1 MNHEY and CDR2 SMNVEV (reference sequence). The CDR3 length is 13 residues. CDR3 in amino acids: CASRFNRVYGYTF. DNA of the CDR3: TGTGCCAGCAGATTCAACAGGGTTTATGGCTACACCTTC.

The rearrangement uses TRBV10-3 and TRBJ2-2; D remains unclear. The CDR3 runs to 17 residues. V was shortened by 0 bases and J by 2 bases, with 13 bases between the two germline ends. Germline lookup yields CDR1 ENHRY and CDR2 SYGVKD. CDR3 DNA sequence: TGTGCCATCAGTGAGTCGAAGCTCGGAGTAAACACCGGGGAGCTGTTTTTT. Encoded protein: CAISESKLGVNTGELFF.

This clone was seen more than once but under ten times. The gene calls are TRBV5-4 and TRBJ1-1; D gene unclear. Per germline, CDR1 SGHNT and CDR2 YYREEE (reference sequence). This CDR3 contains 15 residues. Trimming left V 0 bases short and J 0 bases short, with 9 bases between. The CDR3 DNA reads TGTGCCAGCAGCTTGGGTAGCTTGCTGAACACTGAAGCTTTCTTT. Translating it yields CASSLGSLLNTEAFF.

This chain uses TRBV9 with TRBJ2-2, with D possibly TRBD2 on 5 matching bases. The CDR3 is 15 amino acids. Germline-derived CDR1 and CDR2 are SGDLS and YYNGEE. Trimming pared 0 bases from V and 5 bases from J, leaving 11 bases between. This CDR3 is CASSVGGRTTGELFF. The CDR3 DNA reads as TGTGCCAGCAGCGTAGGAGGGAGAACGACCGGGGAGCTGTTTTTT. The full variable domain, in which reference TRBV9 and TRBJ2-2 provide the parts outside the CDR3, is DSGVTQTPKHLITATGQRVTLRCSPRSGDLSVYWYQQSLDQGLQFLIQYYNGEERAKGNILERFSAQQFPDLHSELNLSSLELGDSALYFCASSVGGRTTGELFFGEGSRLTVL.

This chain joins TRBV27 and TRBJ1-1; D possibly corresponds to TRBD1 (6 bases). This CDR3 comprises 15 residues. In germline, CDR1 is MNHEY, CDR2 SMNVEV (reference sequence). V was cut by 3 bases and J by 4 bases, with 15 bases left in between. This CDR3 is CASSFFSDRSTEAFF. The CDR3 coding sequence is TGTGCCAGCAGTTTCTTCTCCGACAGGTCCACTGAAGCTTTCTTT.

The J gene is TRBJ2-1, the V gene TRBV7-9; D call uncertain. The V and J ends lost 4 bases and 5 bases respectively, with 15 bases between them. The CDR3 loop spans 15 amino acids. Per the germline V gene, CDR1 is SEHNR and CDR2 is FQNEAQ (reference sequence). In DNA form, the CDR3 reads TGTGCCAGCAGCTGGACCGTATTCGCACACAATGAGCAGTTCTTC. Translation gives CASSWTVFAHNEQFF.

This chain connects TRBV5-1 to TRBJ2-7; D is possibly TRBD2 (7 bases). The CDR3 is made up of 16 amino acids. With 4 bases removed from V and 5 bases from J, the gap between germline ends came to 22 bases. CDR1 and CDR2 from the germline V gene are SGHRS and YFSETQ. The CDR3 DNA reads as TGCGCCAGCAGCCCCGAAGGCGGGGGCGCGTGGAACGAGCAGTACTTC. Translated: CASSPEGGGAWNEQYF.

The chain is built from TRBV14 and TRBJ2-7; TRBD1 matches 7 bases. J gave up 3 bases and V 2 bases, and 4 bases lay outside the gene matches. This CDR3 is built from 14 residues. The germline V gene has CDR1 SGHDN and CDR2 FVKESK. Here the CDR3 DNA reads TGTGCCAGCAGCCAACGGGACAGAGACTACGAGCAGTACTTC. Its translation: CASSQRDRDYEQYF.

The chain combines TRBV29-1 with TRBJ2-1; 8 bases fit TRBD2. J was trimmed by 2 bases and V by 3 bases; bases with no gene match: 6. The CDR3 covers 15 residues. Germline CDR1 and CDR2: SQVTM and ANQGSEA. The CDR3 region is CSVEGVSGTYNEQFF. CDR3 coding DNA: TGCAGCGTTGAGGGGGTTAGCGGGACCTACAATGAGCAGTTCTTC.

The chain combines TRBV6-1 with TRBJ1-4, with 11 bases lining up with TRBD1. V lost 3 bases and J lost 9; bases outside the gene matches: 3. Germline V gives CDR1 MNHNS, CDR2 SASEGT. The CDR3 is 14 residues long. The DNA of the CDR3 is TGTGCCAGCAGTGAGCGGACAGGGGGCCAAAAACTGTTTTTT. Translating it yields CASSERTGGQKLFF.

This clone was picked up one time. The chain employs TRBV29-1 and TRBJ2-7; D unresolved. Germline V lookup: CDR1 SQVTM, CDR2 ANQGSEA. The CDR3 is 12 residues long. V was cut by 3 bases and J by 9 bases, with 15 bases left in between. The chain's CDR3 is CSVDSDSPGQYF. The CDR3 nucleotides read TGCAGCGTTGACTCCGACTCACCGGGGCAGTACTTC.

The V call is TRBV5-1, the J call TRBJ2-4, with TRBD2 as a possible D gene (6 bases). Trimming shortened V by 0 bases and J by 0 bases, and 10 bases separated the two germline ends. Germline CDR1 SGHRS, CDR2 YFSETQ. This CDR3 region has 16 residues. In DNA form, the CDR3 reads TGCGCCAGCAGCTTGGGGCTAGCGATAGCCAAAAACATTCAGTACTTC. Protein product: CASSLGLAIAKNIQYF.

CDR3 sequence reads: CASSYGRSSYEQYF. CDR3 DNA sequence: TGTGCCAGCAGTTACGGACGGAGCTCCTACGAGCAGTACTTC. The chain employs TRBV6-6 and TRBJ2-7; D is ambiguous. V was cut by 2 bases and J by 0 bases, with 8 bases left in between. CDR1 MNHNY and CDR2 SVGAGI come from the germline V gene (reference sequence). This CDR3 is 14 amino acids long.

The chain is built from TRBV14 and TRBJ2-7; 9 positions match TRBD1. CDR1 is SGHDN, CDR2 FVKESK, per germline. J was trimmed by 4 bases and V by 1 base; bases with no gene match: 5. The CDR3 is 15 residues long. The CDR3 sequence is CASSQVTGGWYEQYF. The CDR3 DNA sequence: TGTGCCAGCAGCCAAGTCACAGGGGGCTGGTACGAGCAGTACTTC.

The chain is built from TRBV11-3 and TRBJ2-2, with a tentative D call TRBD1 (6 bases). CDR3 size: 16 residues. The germline CDR1 and CDR2 sequences are SGHNT and YENEEA. V lost 1 base to trimming and J lost 4 bases, with 13 bases between them. As DNA, the CDR3 is TGTGCCAGCAGCTTAGGGCTCAGGGGAGCCACCGGGGAGCTGTTTTTT. Its protein product is CASSLGLRGATGELFF. Based on the CDR3 plus reference TRBV11-3 and TRBJ2-2, the full variable domain is EAGVVQSPRYKIIEKKQPVAFWCNPISGHNTLYWYLQNLGQGPELLIRYENEEAVDDSQLPKDRFSAERLKGVDSTLKIQPAELGDSAVYLCASSLGLRGATGELFFGEGSRLTVL.

The rearrangement uses TRBV7-3 and TRBJ2-1; no clear D. CDR3 length: 15 residues. Deletions cut 0 bases from V and 1 base from J, with 7 bases between. Germline-derived CDR1 and CDR2 are SGHTA and FQGTGA. The DNA of the CDR3 is TGTGCCAGCAGCTTAACTGGGATTTCCTACAATGAGCAGTTCTTC. Protein sequence: CASSLTGISYNEQFF.

The gene calls are TRBV6-5 and TRBJ2-4; 11 bases align to TRBD2. Germline assignment: CDR1 MNHEY and CDR2 SVGAGI. Unmatched junction bases numbered 10, after V lost 4 bases and J lost 8 bases. The length of the CDR3 is 16 residues. In nucleotides, the CDR3 is TGTGCCAGCAGTTCCCCCACTAGCGGGAGTAGCTACATTCAGTACTTC. It yields the protein CASSSPTSGSSYIQYF.

The chain joins TRBV28 to TRBJ2-7; TRBD2 agrees at 11 bases. This CDR3 has 17 amino acids. Germline CDR1 and CDR2: MDHEN and SYDVKM. The junction had 13 bases not matched to a gene; V was cut back by 6 bases and J by 3 bases. CDR3 DNA sequence: TGTGCCAGCAGACATGCCGACGGACTAGCGGGCAACTACGAGCAGTACTTC. Translating gives CASRHADGLAGNYEQYF.

The chain is built from TRBV28 and TRBJ1-5; TRBD1 is a possible D gene (6 bases). The germline V and J ends were trimmed by 6 bases and 1 base, with 16 bases remaining between them. CDR3 length: 16 residues. Germline loops: CDR1 MDHEN, CDR2 SYDVKM. The chain's CDR3 is CASRLKQGGSNQPQHF. The CDR3, as DNA: TGTGCCAGCAGGCTCAAACAGGGTGGGAGCAATCAGCCCCAGCATTTT. Combining the CDR3 with reference TRBV28 and TRBJ1-5 gives the whole variable domain DVKVTQSSRYLVKRTGEKVFLECVQDMDHENMFWYRQDPGLGLRLIYFSYDVKMKEKGDIPEGYSVSREKKERFSLILESASTNQTSMYLCASRLKQGGSNQPQHFGDGTRLSIL.

This clone has more than one count but fewer than ten. The chain is built from TRBV10-1 and TRBJ1-2, with no clear D. V was clipped by 3 bases and J by 4 bases, with 12 bases between them. Looked up from germline, CDR1 is WNHNN and CDR2 is SYGVQD (reference sequence). The CDR3 is made up of 14 amino acids. The CDR3: CASSDGPDGYGYTF. The CDR3 DNA reads as TGCGCCAGCAGTGATGGGCCCGACGGCTATGGCTACACCTTC.

The chain combines TRBV4-1 with TRBJ2-7; D might be TRBD1 or TRBD2, each matching 6 bases. Per the germline V gene, CDR1 is MGHRA and CDR2 is YSYEKL. Trimming took 4 bases from V and 5 from J, leaving 21 bases between them. This CDR3 contains 16 residues. The CDR3 reads CASSLRLGGAVDEQYF. CDR3 DNA: TGCGCCAGCAGCCTCCGATTGGGGGGCGCAGTGGACGAGCAGTACTTC.

This chain connects TRBV27 to TRBJ2-5, with TRBD1 matching 8 bases. The germline gives CDR1 MNHEY, CDR2 SMNVEV (reference sequence). With 5 bases clipped from V and 5 bases from J, the junction kept 7 bases outside the gene matches. CDR3 length: 14 residues. The CDR3 coding sequence is TGTGCCAGCAGTCCAGGACAGGGTTGGGAGACCCAGTACTTC. As protein: CASSPGQGWETQYF.

The chain is built from TRBV7-4 and TRBJ1-3; no clear D gene. CDR1 SGHVT and CDR2 SQSDAQ come from the germline V gene. This CDR3 contains 9 residues. V was pared by 5 bases and J by 15 bases, with 8 bases between. For the CDR3, the DNA is TGTGCCAGCAGCCGCGGGAAATATTTT. Encoded protein: CASSRGKYF. Combining the CDR3 with reference TRBV7-4 and TRBJ1-3 gives the whole variable domain GAGVSQSPRYKVAKRGRDVALRCDSISGHVTLYWYRQTLGQGSEVLTYSQSDAQRDKSGRPSGRFSAERPERSVSTLKIQRTEQGDSAVYLCASSRGKYFGEGSWLTVV.